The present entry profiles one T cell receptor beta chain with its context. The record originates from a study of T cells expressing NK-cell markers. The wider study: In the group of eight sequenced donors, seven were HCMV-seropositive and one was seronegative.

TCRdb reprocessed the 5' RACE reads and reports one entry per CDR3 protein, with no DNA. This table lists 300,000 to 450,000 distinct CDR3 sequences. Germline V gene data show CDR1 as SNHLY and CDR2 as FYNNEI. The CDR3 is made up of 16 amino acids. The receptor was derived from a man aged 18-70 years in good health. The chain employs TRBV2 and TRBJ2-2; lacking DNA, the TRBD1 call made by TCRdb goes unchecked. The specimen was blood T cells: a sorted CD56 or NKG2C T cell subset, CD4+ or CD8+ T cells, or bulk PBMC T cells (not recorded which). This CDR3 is CASTAGTGKGTGELFF.